This record covers a single TCR beta chain. This specimen comes from a study of T cell changes during pregnancy in multiple sclerosis. TCRdb's copy holds only in-frame clones and misses some; the assay was immunoSEQ multiplex PCR. Here the sample spans around 75,000 clones, 89% being singletons. The TCR sequence derives from a female donor in good health, enrolled as a control in a pregnancy study. This sample comprised peripheral blood, obtained in the first trimester of pregnancy.

The CDR3 coding sequence is TGCGCCAGCAGCTTGACAGGGGGCAATCAGCCCCAGCATTTT. Translated: CASSLTGGNQPQHF. The chain links TRBV5-1 to TRBJ1-5; TRBD1 agrees at 7 bases. V was clipped by 1 base and J by 2 bases; unmatched bases: 0. There are 14 residues in the CDR3. Germline V lookup: CDR1 SGHRS, CDR2 YFSETQ.